This T cell receptor beta chain was identified in a study of T cells in tumors after PD-1 blockade. V was cut by 1 base and J by 6 bases, with 1 base left in between. The CDR3 totals 11 residues. Germline CDR1 is LNHNV and CDR2 is YYDKDF (reference sequence). Generated by immunoSEQ multiplex PCR, the TCRdb table keeps only in-frame clones and is missing some. This repertoire shows under 75,000 clones, approximately 79% found once; its top ten account for about 4.4%. This TCR derives from a human donor with basal cell carcinoma. The sequencing used PBMCs, collected after anti-PD-1 treatment. The chain links TRBV15 to TRBJ2-1; D uncertain. The chain's CDR3 is CATSRANEQFF. The CDR3 DNA sequence: TGTGCCACCAGCAGAGCCAATGAGCAGTTCTTC.